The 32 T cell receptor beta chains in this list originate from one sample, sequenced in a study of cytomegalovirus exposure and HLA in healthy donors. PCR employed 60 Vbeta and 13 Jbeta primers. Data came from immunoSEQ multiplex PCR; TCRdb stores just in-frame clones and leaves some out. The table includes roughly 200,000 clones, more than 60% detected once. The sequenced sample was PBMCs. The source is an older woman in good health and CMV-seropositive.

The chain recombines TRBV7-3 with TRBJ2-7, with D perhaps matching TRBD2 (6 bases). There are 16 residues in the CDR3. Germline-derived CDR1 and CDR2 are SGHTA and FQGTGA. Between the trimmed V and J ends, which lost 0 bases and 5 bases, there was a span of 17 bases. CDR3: CASSLTARGSGDEQYF. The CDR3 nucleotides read TGTGCCAGCAGCTTAACGGCGCGGGGAAGTGGGGACGAGCAGTACTTC. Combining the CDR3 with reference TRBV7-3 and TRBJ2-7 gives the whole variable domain GAGVSQTPSNKVTEKGKYVELRCDPISGHTALYWYRQSLGQGPEFLIYFQGTGAADDSGLPNDRFFAVRPEGSVSTLKIQRTERGDSAVYLCASSLTARGSGDEQYFGPGTRLTVT.

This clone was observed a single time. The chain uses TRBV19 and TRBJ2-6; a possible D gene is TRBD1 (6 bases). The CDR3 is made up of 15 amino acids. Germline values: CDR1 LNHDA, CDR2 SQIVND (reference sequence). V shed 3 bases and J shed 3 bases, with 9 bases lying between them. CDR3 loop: CASSITGYGANVLTF. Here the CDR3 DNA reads TGTGCCAGTAGTATCACAGGGTATGGGGCCAACGTCCTGACTTTC.

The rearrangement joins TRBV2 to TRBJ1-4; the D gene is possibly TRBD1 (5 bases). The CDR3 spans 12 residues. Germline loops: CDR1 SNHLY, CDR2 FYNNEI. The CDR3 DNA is TGTGTCTCAGCAGGGTGGGATGAAAAACTGTTTTTT. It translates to CVSAGWDEKLFF. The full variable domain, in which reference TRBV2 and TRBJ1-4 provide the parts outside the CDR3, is EPEVTQTPSHQVTQMGQEVILRCVPISNHLYFYWYRQILGQKVEFLVSFYNNEISEKSEIFDDQFSVERPDGSNFTLKIRSTKLEDSAMYFCVSAGWDEKLFFGSGTQLSVL.

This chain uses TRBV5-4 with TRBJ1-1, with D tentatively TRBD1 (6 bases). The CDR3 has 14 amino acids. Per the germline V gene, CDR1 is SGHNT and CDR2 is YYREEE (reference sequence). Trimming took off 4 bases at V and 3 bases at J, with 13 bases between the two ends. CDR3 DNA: TGTGCCAGCAGCCCCAGAGGGGGGGACACTGAAGCTTTCTTT. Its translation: CASSPRGGDTEAFF.

The CDR3 protein is CASSFTGLSSYNEQFF. For the CDR3, the DNA is TGTGCCAGCAGCTTTACAGGGCTTAGCTCCTACAATGAGCAGTTCTTC. The genes are TRBV5-6 and TRBJ2-1; D perhaps matches TRBD1 (6 bases). From germline, CDR1 is SGHDT and CDR2 YYEEEE. The CDR3 contains 16 residues. Trimming took off 2 bases at V and 0 bases at J, with 12 bases between the two ends.

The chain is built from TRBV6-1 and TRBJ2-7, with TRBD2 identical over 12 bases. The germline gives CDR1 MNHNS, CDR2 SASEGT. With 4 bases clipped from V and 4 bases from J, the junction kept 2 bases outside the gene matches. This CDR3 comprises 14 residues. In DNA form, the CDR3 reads TGTGCCAGCAGTGCGACTAGCGGGAGATACGAGCAGTACTTC. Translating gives CASSATSGRYEQYF.

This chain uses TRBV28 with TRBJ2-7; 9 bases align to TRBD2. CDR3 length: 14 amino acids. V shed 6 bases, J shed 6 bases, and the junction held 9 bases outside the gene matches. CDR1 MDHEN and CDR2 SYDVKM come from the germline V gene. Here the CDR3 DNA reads TGTGCCAGCAGGTCGGCCAGCGGGAGGCCCGAGCAGTACTTC. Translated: CASRSASGRPEQYF.

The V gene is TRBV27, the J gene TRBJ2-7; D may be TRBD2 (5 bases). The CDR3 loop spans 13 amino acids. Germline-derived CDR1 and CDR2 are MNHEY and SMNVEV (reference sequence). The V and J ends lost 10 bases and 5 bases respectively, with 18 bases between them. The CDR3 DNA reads TGTGCCACCTCCCCGGGAAGCGTACACGAGCAGTACTTC. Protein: CATSPGSVHEQYF.

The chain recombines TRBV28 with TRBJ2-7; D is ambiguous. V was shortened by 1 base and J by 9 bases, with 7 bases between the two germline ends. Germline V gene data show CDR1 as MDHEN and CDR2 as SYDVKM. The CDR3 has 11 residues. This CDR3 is CASSLSNGQYF. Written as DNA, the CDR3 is TGTGCCAGCAGTTTATCAAACGGGCAGTACTTC. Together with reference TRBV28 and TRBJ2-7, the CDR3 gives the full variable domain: DVKVTQSSRYLVKRTGEKVFLECVQDMDHENMFWYRQDPGLGLRLIYFSYDVKMKEKGDIPEGYSVSREKKERFSLILESASTNQTSMYLCASSLSNGQYFGPGTRLTVT.

Here the CDR3 reads CASSYKRGVTDTQYF. The CDR3 DNA reads TGTGCCAGCAGTTACAAGCGGGGGGTCACAGATACGCAGTATTTT. The rearrangement links TRBV6-5 to TRBJ2-3, with TRBD2 identical over 9 bases. CDR3 size: 15 residues. CDR1 MNHEY and CDR2 SVGAGI come from the germline V gene. After removal of 2 bases from V and 2 bases from J, the junction contained 2 bases not matched to a gene.

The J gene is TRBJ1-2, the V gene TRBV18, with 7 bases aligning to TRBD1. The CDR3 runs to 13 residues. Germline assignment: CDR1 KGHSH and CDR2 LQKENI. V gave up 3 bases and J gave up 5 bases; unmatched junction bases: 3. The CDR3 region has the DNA TGTGCCAGCTCACCCGGGACAGAGTATGGCTACACCTTC. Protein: CASSPGTEYGYTF.

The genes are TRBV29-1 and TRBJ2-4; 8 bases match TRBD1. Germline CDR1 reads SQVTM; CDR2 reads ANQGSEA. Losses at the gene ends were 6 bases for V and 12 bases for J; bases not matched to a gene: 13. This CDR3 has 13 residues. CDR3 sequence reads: CSVELQGGDSQYF. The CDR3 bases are TGCAGCGTCGAGCTACAGGGGGGAGACAGTCAGTACTTC.

The CDR3 DNA reads as TGTGCCAGTAGTTTGGACACAACTTCTGCTGAAGCTTTCTTT. This encodes CASSLDTTSAEAFF. The chain employs TRBV19 and TRBJ1-1, with D possibly matching TRBD1 (5 bases). Trimming pared 5 bases from V and 6 bases from J, leaving 16 bases between. The V gene's germline CDR1 is LNHDA and CDR2 SQIVND (reference sequence). The CDR3 covers 14 residues.

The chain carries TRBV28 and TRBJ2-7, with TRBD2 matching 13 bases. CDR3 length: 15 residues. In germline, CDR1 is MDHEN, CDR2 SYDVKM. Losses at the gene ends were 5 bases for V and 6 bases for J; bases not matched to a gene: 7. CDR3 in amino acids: CASSPRTSGSSEQYF. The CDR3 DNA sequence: TGTGCCAGCAGTCCCAGGACTAGCGGGAGTTCCGAGCAGTACTTC.

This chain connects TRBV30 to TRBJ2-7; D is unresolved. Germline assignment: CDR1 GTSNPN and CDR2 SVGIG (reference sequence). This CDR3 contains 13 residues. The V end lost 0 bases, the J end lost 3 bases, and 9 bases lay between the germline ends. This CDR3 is CAWSVSQVYEQYF. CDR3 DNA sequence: TGTGCCTGGAGTGTGTCCCAGGTCTACGAGCAGTACTTC.

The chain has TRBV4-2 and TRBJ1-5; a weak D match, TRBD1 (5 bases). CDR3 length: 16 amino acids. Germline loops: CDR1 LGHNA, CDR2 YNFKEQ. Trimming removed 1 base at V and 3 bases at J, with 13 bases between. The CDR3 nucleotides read TGTGCCAGCAGCCAAGGGGCAGGGTCCGCCAATCAGCCCCAGCATTTT. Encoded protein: CASSQGAGSANQPQHF.

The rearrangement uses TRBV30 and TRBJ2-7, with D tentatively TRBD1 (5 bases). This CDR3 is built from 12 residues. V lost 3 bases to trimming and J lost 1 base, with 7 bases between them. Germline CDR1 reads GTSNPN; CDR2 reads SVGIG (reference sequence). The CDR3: CAWRGRSYEQYF. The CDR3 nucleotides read TGTGCCTGGAGGGGGCGTTCCTACGAGCAGTACTTC.

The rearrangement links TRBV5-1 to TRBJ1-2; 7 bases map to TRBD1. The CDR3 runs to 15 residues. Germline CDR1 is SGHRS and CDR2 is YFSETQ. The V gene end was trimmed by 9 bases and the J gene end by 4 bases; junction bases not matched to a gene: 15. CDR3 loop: CATTPGAGGRYGYTF. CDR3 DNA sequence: TGCGCCACCACGCCGGGGGCAGGGGGTCGCTATGGCTACACCTTC.

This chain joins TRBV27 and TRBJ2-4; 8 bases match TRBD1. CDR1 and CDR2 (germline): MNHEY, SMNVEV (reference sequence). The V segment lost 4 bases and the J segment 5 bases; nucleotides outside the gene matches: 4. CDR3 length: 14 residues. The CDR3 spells CASSSTGAQNIQYF. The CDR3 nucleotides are TGTGCCAGCAGTTCGACAGGGGCTCAAAACATTCAGTACTTC.

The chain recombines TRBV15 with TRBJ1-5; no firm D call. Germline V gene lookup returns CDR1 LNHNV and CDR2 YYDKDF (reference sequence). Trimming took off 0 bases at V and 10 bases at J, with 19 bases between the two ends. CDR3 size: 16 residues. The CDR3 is CATSRDKGGPRSPQHF. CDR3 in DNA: TGTGCCACCAGCAGAGATAAAGGAGGGCCCCGCTCACCCCAGCATTTT.

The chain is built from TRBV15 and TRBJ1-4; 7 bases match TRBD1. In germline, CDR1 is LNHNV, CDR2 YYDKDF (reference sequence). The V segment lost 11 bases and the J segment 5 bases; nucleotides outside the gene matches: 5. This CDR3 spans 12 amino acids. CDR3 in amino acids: CAETGRNEKLFF. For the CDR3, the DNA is TGTGCCGAGACAGGGCGAAATGAAAAACTGTTTTTT.

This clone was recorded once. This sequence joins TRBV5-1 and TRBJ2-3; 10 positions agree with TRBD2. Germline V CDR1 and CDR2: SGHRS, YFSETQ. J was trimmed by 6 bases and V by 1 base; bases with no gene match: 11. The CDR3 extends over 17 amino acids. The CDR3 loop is CASSLPGVAGGGDTQYF. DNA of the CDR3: TGCGCCAGCAGCTTGCCGGGAGTAGCGGGGGGCGGGGATACGCAGTATTTT.

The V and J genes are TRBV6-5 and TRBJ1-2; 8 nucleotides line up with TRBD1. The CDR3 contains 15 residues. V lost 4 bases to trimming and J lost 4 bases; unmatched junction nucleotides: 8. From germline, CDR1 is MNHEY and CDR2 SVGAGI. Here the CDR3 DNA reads TGTGCCAGCAGTTTCCGGGACAGGATGGGCTATGGCTACACCTTC. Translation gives CASSFRDRMGYGYTF.

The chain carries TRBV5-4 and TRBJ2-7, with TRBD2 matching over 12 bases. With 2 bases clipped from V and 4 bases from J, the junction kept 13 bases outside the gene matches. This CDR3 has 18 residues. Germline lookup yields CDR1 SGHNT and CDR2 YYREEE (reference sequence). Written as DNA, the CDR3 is TGTGCCAGCAGCTTTGCCCCTACTAGCGGGAGGCCCCTTTACGAGCAGTACTTC. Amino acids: CASSFAPTSGRPLYEQYF.

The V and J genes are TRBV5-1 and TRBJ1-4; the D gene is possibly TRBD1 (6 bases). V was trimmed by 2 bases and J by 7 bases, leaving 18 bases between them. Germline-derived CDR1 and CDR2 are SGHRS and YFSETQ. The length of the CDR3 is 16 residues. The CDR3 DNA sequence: TGCGCCAGCAGCTTATCCCCAGGGGCACGGAGTGAAAAACTGTTTTTT. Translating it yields CASSLSPGARSEKLFF.

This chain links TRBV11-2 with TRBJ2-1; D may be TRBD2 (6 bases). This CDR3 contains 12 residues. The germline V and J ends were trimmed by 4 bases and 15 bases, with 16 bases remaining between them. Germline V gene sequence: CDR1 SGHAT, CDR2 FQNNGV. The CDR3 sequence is CASSSPGRVRFF. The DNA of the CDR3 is TGTGCCAGCAGCTCCCCCGGGAGAGTTCGGTTCTTC.

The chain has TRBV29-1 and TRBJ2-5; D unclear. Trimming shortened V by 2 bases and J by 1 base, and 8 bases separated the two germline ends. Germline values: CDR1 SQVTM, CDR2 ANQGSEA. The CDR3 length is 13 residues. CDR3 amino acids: CSVERSLQETQYF. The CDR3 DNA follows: TGCAGCGTTGAAAGGAGTCTCCAAGAGACCCAGTACTTC. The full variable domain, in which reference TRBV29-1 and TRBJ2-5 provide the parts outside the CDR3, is SAVISQKPSRDICQRGTSLTIQCQVDSQVTMMFWYRQQPGQSLTLIATANQGSEATYESGFVIDKFPISRPNLTFSTLTVSNMSPEDSSIYLCSVERSLQETQYFGPGTRLLVL.

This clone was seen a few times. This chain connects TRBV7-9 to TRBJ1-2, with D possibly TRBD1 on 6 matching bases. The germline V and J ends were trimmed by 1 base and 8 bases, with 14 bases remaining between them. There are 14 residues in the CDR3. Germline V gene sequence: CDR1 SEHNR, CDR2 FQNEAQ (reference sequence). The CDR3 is CASSLEAGVGGYTF. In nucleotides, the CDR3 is TGTGCCAGCAGCTTAGAGGCAGGGGTTGGCGGCTACACCTTC.

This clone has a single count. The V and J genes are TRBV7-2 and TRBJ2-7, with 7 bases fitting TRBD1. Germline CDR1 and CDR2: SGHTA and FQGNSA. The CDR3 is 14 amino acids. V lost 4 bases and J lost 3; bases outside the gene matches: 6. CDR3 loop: CASSSRQGYYEQYF. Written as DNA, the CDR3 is TGTGCCAGCAGCTCGCGACAGGGCTACTACGAGCAGTACTTC.

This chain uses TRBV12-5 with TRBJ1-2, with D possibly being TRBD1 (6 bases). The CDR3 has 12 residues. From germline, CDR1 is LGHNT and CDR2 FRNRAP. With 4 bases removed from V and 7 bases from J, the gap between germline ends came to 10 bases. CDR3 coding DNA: TGTGCTAGTGGTTCAACAGGGTTTGGCTACACCTTC. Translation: CASGSTGFGYTF.

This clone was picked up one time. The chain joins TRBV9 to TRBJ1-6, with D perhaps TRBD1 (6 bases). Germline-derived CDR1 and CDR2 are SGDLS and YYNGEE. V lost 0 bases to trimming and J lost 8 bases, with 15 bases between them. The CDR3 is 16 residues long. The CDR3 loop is CASSVEVSKGDSPLHF. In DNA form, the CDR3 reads TGTGCCAGCAGCGTAGAAGTAAGCAAGGGGGATTCACCCCTCCACTTT.

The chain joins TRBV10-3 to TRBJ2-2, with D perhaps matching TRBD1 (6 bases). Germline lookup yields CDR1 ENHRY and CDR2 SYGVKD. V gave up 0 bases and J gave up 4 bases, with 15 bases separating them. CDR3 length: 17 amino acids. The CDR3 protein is CAISESGTRGSTGELFF. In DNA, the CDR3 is TGTGCCATCAGTGAGTCGGGGACAAGGGGATCCACCGGGGAGCTGTTTTTT.